A single sample is the source of the 21 T cell receptor beta chains below, sequenced in a study of blood T cell repertoires in COVID-19. The data were produced by immunoSEQ multiplex PCR, yet TCRdb's version contains in-frame clones alone and is incomplete. Of 150,000 or so clones listed, 75% to 90% are singletons. The sequencing input was peripheral blood. These receptor sequences come from a woman aged 55-70 years with COVID-19, enrolled during active disease.

The chain uses TRBV5-5 and TRBJ2-7; D unclear. V lost 4 bases to trimming and J lost 6 bases, with 14 bases between them. The CDR3 extends over 13 amino acids. CDR1 and CDR2 (germline): SGHKS, YYEKEE (reference sequence). The CDR3 region is CASSTPGLVEQYF. DNA for the CDR3: TGTGCCAGCAGCACCCCGGGTCTAGTCGAGCAGTACTTC.

The chain uses TRBV11-3 and TRBJ2-7; the match to TRBD2 covers 8 bases. The CDR3 is 14 amino acids. Germline trimming cut 5 bases from V and 5 bases from J; bases unmatched to any gene: 8. The germline CDR1 and CDR2 sequences are SGHNT and YENEEA. DNA for the CDR3: TGTGCCAGCAGCCTCGGACTAGCAGGCGACGAGCAGTACTTC. Its translation: CASSLGLAGDEQYF.

This clone has a handful of counts. The V and J genes are TRBV5-6 and TRBJ2-7; D perhaps matches TRBD2 (6 bases). The CDR3 is 14 amino acids. The germline V gene encodes CDR1 SGHDT and CDR2 YYEEEE. V was cut by 5 bases and J by 1 base, with 13 bases left in between. CDR3 coding DNA: TGTGCCAGCAGAGACAGCGGGCTTTCCTACGAGCAGTACTTC. Its translation: CASRDSGLSYEQYF.

This clone was recorded a few times. The rearrangement links TRBV19 to TRBJ1-1, with D perhaps matching TRBD1 (6 bases). The germline CDR1 and CDR2 sequences are LNHDA and SQIVND (reference sequence). The CDR3 is made up of 15 amino acids. Between the trimmed V and J ends, which lost 5 bases and 3 bases, there was a span of 16 bases. Here the CDR3 DNA reads TGTGCCAGTAGTCAAAGCAGGGGAGTGGACACTGAAGCTTTCTTT. This codes for CASSQSRGVDTEAFF.

This clone was observed a handful of times. The rearrangement uses TRBV4-2 and TRBJ1-2; TRBD1 is a possible D gene (6 bases). Germline CDR1 is LGHNA and CDR2 is YNFKEQ. Between the trimmed V and J ends, which lost 5 bases and 8 bases, there was a span of 15 bases. This CDR3 contains 13 residues. This CDR3 reads CASSKNRDEGYTF. CDR3 sequence (DNA): TGTGCCAGCAGCAAGAACAGGGACGAGGGCTACACCTTC.

V and J are TRBV2 and TRBJ1-6; 8 bases are shared with TRBD1. V trimming: 7 bases; J trimming: 6 bases; junction bases outside the gene matches: 5. Germline V gene sequence: CDR1 SNHLY, CDR2 FYNNEI. The CDR3 contains 14 residues. Here the CDR3 reads CASIRTGSNSPLHF. The CDR3, as DNA: TGTGCCAGCATTCGGACAGGGAGTAATTCACCCCTCCACTTT.

The chain is built from TRBV6-5 and TRBJ2-7; 9 bases match TRBD1. The CDR3 length is 13 residues. The V gene's germline CDR1 is MNHEY and CDR2 SVGAGI. V lost 8 bases to trimming and J lost 5 bases; unmatched junction nucleotides: 7. The chain's CDR3 is CASVQGAVDEQYF. CDR3 DNA sequence: TGTGCCAGCGTACAGGGGGCCGTAGACGAGCAGTACTTC.

V usage is TRBV10-3 and J usage is TRBJ2-1; no firm D call. Trimming stripped 7 bases from V and 6 bases from J, with 10 bases between. The germline V gene has CDR1 ENHRY and CDR2 SYGVKD. The CDR3 is made up of 12 amino acids. The CDR3 region is CAIIHSFNEQFF. As DNA, the CDR3 is TGTGCCATCATCCACAGCTTCAATGAGCAGTTCTTC.

V gene TRBV30 combines with J gene TRBJ1-2; 7 bases are a match to TRBD1. V was pared by 2 bases and J by 4 bases, with 7 bases of the junction left unmatched. Germline V gives CDR1 GTSNPN, CDR2 SVGIG (reference sequence). The CDR3 runs to 14 residues. The CDR3 sequence is CAWSIRRQGYGYTF. The CDR3 DNA reads as TGTGCCTGGAGTATTCGACGACAGGGCTATGGCTACACCTTC.

V is TRBV5-5 and J is TRBJ2-2; no firm D call. V was pared by 5 bases and J by 0 bases, with 23 bases between. The CDR3 is 19 amino acids. Germline V gene sequence: CDR1 SGHKS, CDR2 YYEKEE (reference sequence). CDR3 sequence reads: CASSPKTSTLFANTGELFF. CDR3 nucleotides: TGTGCCAGCAGTCCCAAAACCTCGACTTTGTTCGCGAACACCGGGGAGCTGTTTTTT. The full variable domain, its missing parts supplied by reference TRBV5-5 and TRBJ2-2, is DAGVTQSPTHLIKTRGQQVTLRCSPISGHKSVSWYQQVLGQGPQFIFQYYEKEERGRGNFPDRFSARQFPNYSSELNVNALLLGDSALYLCASSPKTSTLFANTGELFFGEGSRLTVL.

The rearrangement uses TRBV7-8 and TRBJ2-7; TRBD2 is a possible D gene (6 bases). With 4 bases removed from V and 3 bases from J, the gap between germline ends came to 10 bases. Per germline, CDR1 SGHVS and CDR2 FQNEAQ. This CDR3 has 13 amino acids. As DNA, the CDR3 is TGTGCCAGCAGCTCCCGGAGGGTCTACGAGCAGTACTTC. Its protein product is CASSSRRVYEQYF.

J is TRBJ1-5 and V is TRBV9; TRBD1 matches 9 bases. The CDR3 has 17 residues. Germline CDR1 is SGDLS and CDR2 is YYNGEE. The V gene end was trimmed by 4 bases and the J gene end by 0 bases; junction bases not matched to a gene: 8. The CDR3: CASSPGQGISSNQPQHF. In nucleotides, the CDR3 is TGTGCCAGCAGCCCGGGACAGGGAATCTCTAGCAATCAGCCCCAGCATTTT.

The table lists this clone with a count of one. V usage is TRBV5-8 and J usage is TRBJ1-2, with 8 bases fitting TRBD1. Germline assignment: CDR1 SGHTS and CDR2 YDEGEE. Germline trimming cut 4 bases from V and 0 bases from J; bases unmatched to any gene: 8. This CDR3 is built from 16 residues. CDR3 residues: CASSGGTGQANYGYTF. The DNA of the CDR3 is TGTGCCAGCAGCGGCGGGACAGGACAAGCTAACTATGGCTACACCTTC.

The chain has TRBV15 and TRBJ1-3; D is possibly TRBD1 (5 bases). Germline V lookup: CDR1 LNHNV, CDR2 YYDKDF (reference sequence). The CDR3 length is 14 residues. Between the trimmed V and J ends, which lost 9 bases and 0 bases, there was a span of 12 bases. CDR3 loop: CATRQISSGNTIYF. For the CDR3, the DNA is TGTGCCACAAGACAGATATCCTCTGGAAACACCATATATTTT. Variable domain in full (rest from reference TRBV15 and TRBJ1-3): DAMVIQNPRYQVTQFGKPVTLSCSQTLNHNVMYWYQQKSSQAPKLLFHYYDKDFNNEADTPDNFQSRRPNTSFCFLDIRSPGLGDTAMYLCATRQISSGNTIYFGEGSWLTVV.

The chain uses TRBV13 and TRBJ2-2; a possible D gene is TRBD1 (5 bases). Germline V CDR1 and CDR2: PRHDT, FYEKMQ (reference sequence). Trimming took 6 bases from V and 5 from J, leaving 19 bases between them. CDR3 size: 16 residues. The CDR3 DNA follows: TGTGCCAGCAGACCCCGTTTGCAGGGTCTGACCGGGGAGCTGTTTTTT. Amino acids: CASRPRLQGLTGELFF.

The V and J genes are TRBV24-1 and TRBJ2-1; TRBD2 matches 7 bases. CDR1 and CDR2 (germline): KGHDR, SFDVKD. Trimming cost V 3 bases and J 0 bases; bases outside gene matches: 4. This CDR3 is 16 amino acids long. The CDR3 DNA reads as TGTGCCACCAGTGATCAGACTAGCCGCTCCTACAATGAGCAGTTCTTC. Encoded protein: CATSDQTSRSYNEQFF.

The chain carries TRBV7-3 and TRBJ1-1; D gene ambiguous. From germline, CDR1 is SGHTA and CDR2 FQGTGA. The CDR3 has 13 amino acids. Trimming stripped 5 bases from V and 1 base from J, with 8 bases between. CDR3 nucleotide sequence: TGTGCCAGCAGCCAGACACCGAACACTGAAGCTTTCTTT. Residues: CASSQTPNTEAFF.

The chain combines TRBV19 with TRBJ1-2; 9 bases fit TRBD1. Trimming took 5 bases from V and 3 from J; bases not matched to a gene: 4. The CDR3 runs 14 residues. Germline CDR1 is LNHDA and CDR2 is SQIVND (reference sequence). CDR3 loop: CASSFRTGDYGYTF. The CDR3, as DNA: TGTGCCAGTAGTTTCCGGACAGGGGACTATGGCTACACCTTC.

V usage is TRBV11-2 and J usage is TRBJ1-4; 7 bases fit TRBD1. The junction had 5 bases not matched to a gene; V was cut back by 5 bases and J by 2 bases. Looked up from germline, CDR1 is SGHAT and CDR2 is FQNNGV. This CDR3 contains 15 residues. The CDR3 nucleotides are TGTGCCAGCAGCACTCGACAGGGCACTAATGAAAAACTGTTTTTT. It yields the protein CASSTRQGTNEKLFF. Variable domain in full (rest from reference TRBV11-2 and TRBJ1-4): EAGVAQSPRYKIIEKRQSVAFWCNPISGHATLYWYQQILGQGPKLLIQFQNNGVVDDSQLPKDRFSAERLKGVDSTLKIQPAKLEDSAVYLCASSTRQGTNEKLFFGSGTQLSVL.

The table lists this clone with a few counts. The chain links TRBV18 to TRBJ2-5; 7 nucleotides align to TRBD2. This CDR3 is 12 amino acids long. Germline CDR1 KGHSH, CDR2 LQKENI. With V trimmed by 3 bases and J by 9 bases, 4 bases remained unmatched. For the CDR3, the DNA is TGTGCCAGCTCACCGGTCCGGGAGGCCCAGTACTTC. Translated, it gives CASSPVREAQYF. Complete variable domain (other parts from reference TRBV18 and TRBJ2-5): NAGVMQNPRHLVRRRGQEARLRCSPMKGHSHVYWYRQLPEEGLKFMVYLQKENIIDESGMPKERFSAEFPKEGPSILRIQQVVRGDSAAYFCASSPVREAQYFGPGTRLLVL.

The chain carries TRBV15 and TRBJ1-1; D is uncertain. Per germline, CDR1 LNHNV and CDR2 YYDKDF (reference sequence). The length of the CDR3 is 16 residues. V was shortened by 0 bases and J by 1 base, with 12 bases between the two germline ends. The CDR3 DNA is TGTGCCACCAGCAGAGATTACTTGGCGGAGAACACTGAAGCTTTCTTT. This gives the protein CATSRDYLAENTEAFF.